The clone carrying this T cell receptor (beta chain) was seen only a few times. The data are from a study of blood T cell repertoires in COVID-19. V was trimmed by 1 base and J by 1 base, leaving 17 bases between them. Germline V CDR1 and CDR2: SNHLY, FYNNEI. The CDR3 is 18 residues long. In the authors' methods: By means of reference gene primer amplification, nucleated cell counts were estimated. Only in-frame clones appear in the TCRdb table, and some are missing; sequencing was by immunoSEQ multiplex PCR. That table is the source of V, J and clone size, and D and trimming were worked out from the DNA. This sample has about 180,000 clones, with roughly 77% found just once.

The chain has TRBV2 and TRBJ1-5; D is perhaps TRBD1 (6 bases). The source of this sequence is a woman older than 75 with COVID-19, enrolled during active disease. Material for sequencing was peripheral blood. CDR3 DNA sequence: TGTGCCAGCAGTGAAGATTTCGGGGCTGGACAGAGCAATCAGCCCCAGCATTTT. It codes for CASSEDFGAGQSNQPQHF.